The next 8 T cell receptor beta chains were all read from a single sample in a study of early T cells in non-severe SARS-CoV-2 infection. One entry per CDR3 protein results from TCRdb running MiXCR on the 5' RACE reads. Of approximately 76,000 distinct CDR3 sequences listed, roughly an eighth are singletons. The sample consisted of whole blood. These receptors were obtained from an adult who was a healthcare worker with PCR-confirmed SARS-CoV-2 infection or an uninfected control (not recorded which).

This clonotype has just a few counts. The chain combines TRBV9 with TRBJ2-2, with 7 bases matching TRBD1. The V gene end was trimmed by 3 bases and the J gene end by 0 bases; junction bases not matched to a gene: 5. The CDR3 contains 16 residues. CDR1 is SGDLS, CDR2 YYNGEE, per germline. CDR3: CASSAWDSSNTGELFF. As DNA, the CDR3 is TGTGCCAGCAGCGCCTGGGACAGCTCGAACACCGGGGAGCTGTTTTTT.

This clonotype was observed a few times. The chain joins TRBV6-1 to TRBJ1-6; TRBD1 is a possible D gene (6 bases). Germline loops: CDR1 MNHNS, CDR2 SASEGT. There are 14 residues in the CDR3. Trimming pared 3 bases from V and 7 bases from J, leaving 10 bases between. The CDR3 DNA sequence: TGTGCCAGCAGTGAGAGAAGGGGGAATTCACCCCTCCACTTT. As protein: CASSERRGNSPLHF.

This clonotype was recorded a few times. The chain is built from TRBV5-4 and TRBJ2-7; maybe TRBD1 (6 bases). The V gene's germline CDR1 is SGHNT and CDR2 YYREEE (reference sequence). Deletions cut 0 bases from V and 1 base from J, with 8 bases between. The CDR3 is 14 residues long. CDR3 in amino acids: CASSLVGASYEQYF. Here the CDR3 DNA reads TGTGCCAGCAGCTTGGTGGGGGCGTCCTACGAGCAGTACTTC.

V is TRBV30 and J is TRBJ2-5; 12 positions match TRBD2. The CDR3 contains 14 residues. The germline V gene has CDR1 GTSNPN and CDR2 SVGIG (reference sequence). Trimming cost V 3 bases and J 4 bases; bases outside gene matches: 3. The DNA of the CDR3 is TGTGCCTGGAGAGGACTAGCGGGACGAGAGACCCAGTACTTC. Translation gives CAWRGLAGRETQYF.

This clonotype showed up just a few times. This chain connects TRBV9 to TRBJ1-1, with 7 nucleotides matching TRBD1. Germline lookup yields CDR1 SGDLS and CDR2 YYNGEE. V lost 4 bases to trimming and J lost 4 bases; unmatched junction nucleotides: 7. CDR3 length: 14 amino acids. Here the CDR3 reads CASSSPGQLTEAFF. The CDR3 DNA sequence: TGTGCCAGCAGCTCGCCGGGACAGCTCACTGAAGCTTTCTTT.

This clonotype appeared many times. CDR3: CASSPATGGYEQYF. CDR3 bases: TGTGCCAGCAGCCCGGCCACAGGGGGCTACGAGCAGTACTTC. This chain links TRBV7-6 with TRBJ2-7; 8 bases match TRBD1. The germline gives CDR1 SGHVS, CDR2 FNYEAQ. Trimming at V came to 5 bases and at J to 3 bases, leaving 6 bases not matched to a gene. The CDR3 contains 14 residues.

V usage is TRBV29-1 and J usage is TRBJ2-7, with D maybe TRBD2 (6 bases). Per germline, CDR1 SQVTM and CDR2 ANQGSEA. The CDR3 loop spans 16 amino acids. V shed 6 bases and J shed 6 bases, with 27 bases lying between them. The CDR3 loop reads CSVAAAAGPAVIEQYF. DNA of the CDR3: TGCAGCGTCGCAGCCGCGGCGGGGCCGGCGGTAATCGAGCAGTACTTC.

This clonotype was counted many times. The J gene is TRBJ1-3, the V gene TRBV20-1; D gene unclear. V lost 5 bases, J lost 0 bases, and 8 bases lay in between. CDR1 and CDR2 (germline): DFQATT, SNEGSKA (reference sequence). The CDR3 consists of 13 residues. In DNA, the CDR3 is TGCAGTGCTTTTGACGTCTCTGGAAACACCATATATTTT. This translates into CSAFDVSGNTIYF.